This paragraph reports one TCR beta chain. No antigen is known for it. Sequencing libraries for TCR beta were prepared with iRepertoire HTBI primers and Arm-PCR of CDR3 regions. TCRdb passed the multiplex PCR reads through MiXCR, listing each CDR3 protein once. The repertoire consists of around 430,000 distinct CDR3 sequences, with approximately 23% occurring once and the leading ten covering around 12%. Looked up from germline, CDR1 is KGHDR and CDR2 is SFDVKD. This CDR3 has 14 residues. Losses at the gene ends were 3 bases for V and 10 bases for J; bases not matched to a gene: 7. Sample time point: persistent/refractory GD, antithyroid drugs over 5 years with positive TRAb. From PBMCs, RNA was extracted and then used to make the TCR library. It was an endocrinology department in Xi'an, China, that provided the patients. This sample is drawn from a study of regulatory T cells in long-lasting Graves disease. General study results and limits: When disease was persistent, TRBV28, TRBJ1-2 and TRBJ2-5 were the favored segments. Sharing of public clonotypes was greater in persistent patients (about 2,500) than in new patients (roughly 970).

The rearrangement links TRBV24-1 to TRBJ2-5; 10 bases are shared with TRBD2. This TCR came from a female donor with Graves disease. The sample consisted of peripheral blood mononuclear cells (PBMCs), taken when the disease was refractory, from a patient treated with antithyroid drugs. The CDR3 spells CATSDPSGREGQYF. The CDR3, as DNA: TGTGCCACCAGTGATCCTAGCGGGAGAGAGGGCCAGTACTTC.